This T cell receptor beta chain was captured in a study of molecular identifiers for immune sequencing clone quantification. The study's findings and limits: Among effectors, clones above 20 RNA copies held over 99% of molecules; among naive cells, under 1%. Reports indicate spiked Jurkat TCR RNA from one cell could be found among about 1 million naive cells.

Bulk TCR library preparation followed previously described methods with listed TCR primers. MiXCR, run by TCRdb on the PCR reads, gives a single entry per CDR3 protein. The profile shows 70,000 to 95,000 distinct CDR3 sequences, around 20% of them singletons. The germline CDR1 and CDR2 sequences are MDHEN and SYDVKM. The V end lost 4 bases, the J end lost 2 bases, and 17 bases lay between the germline ends. The length of the CDR3 is 16 residues. As CD8+CD4-CCR7+CD45RA+ cells, naive CD8 T cells were sorted. This clonotype was detected ten times or more. The antigen remains undetermined. This sequence was found in a human donor in good health. Some libraries in this study had Jurkat cell RNA spiked in. The sample taken for sequencing was naive CD8+ T cells from blood, with Jurkat cell RNA spiked in. Regarding subset: FACS-sorted CD8+CD4-CCR7+CD45RA+ naive T cells. The chain employs TRBV28 and TRBJ2-5, with D possibly being TRBD1 or TRBD2 (5 bases each). CDR3 region: CASSSPRKGRQETQYF. CDR3 nucleotides: TGTGCCAGCAGTTCGCCCCGCAAGGGACGGCAAGAGACCCAGTACTTC.